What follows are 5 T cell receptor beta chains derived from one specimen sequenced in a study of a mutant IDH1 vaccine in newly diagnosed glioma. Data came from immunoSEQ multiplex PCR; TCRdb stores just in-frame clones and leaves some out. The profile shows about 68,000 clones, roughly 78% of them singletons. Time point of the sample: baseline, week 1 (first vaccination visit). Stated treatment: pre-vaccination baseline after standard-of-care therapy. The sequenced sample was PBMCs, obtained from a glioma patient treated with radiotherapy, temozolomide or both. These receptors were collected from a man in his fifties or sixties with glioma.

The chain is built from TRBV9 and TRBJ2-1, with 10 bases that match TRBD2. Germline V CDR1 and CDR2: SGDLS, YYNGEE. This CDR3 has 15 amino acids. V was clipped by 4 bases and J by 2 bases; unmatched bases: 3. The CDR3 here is CASSLSGGAYNEQFF. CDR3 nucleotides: TGTGCCAGCAGCTTAAGCGGGGGGGCCTACAATGAGCAGTTCTTC.

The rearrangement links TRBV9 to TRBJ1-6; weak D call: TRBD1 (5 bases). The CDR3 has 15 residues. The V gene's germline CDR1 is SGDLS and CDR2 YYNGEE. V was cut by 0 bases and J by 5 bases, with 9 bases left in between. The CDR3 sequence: CASSVDGRDNSPLHF. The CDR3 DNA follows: TGTGCCAGCAGCGTAGACGGCAGGGATAATTCACCCCTCCACTTT.

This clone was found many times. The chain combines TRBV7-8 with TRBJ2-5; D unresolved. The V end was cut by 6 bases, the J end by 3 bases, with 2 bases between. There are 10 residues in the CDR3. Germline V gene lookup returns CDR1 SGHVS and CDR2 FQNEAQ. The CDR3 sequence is CASSKETQYF. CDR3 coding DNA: TGTGCCAGCAGTAAAGAGACCCAGTACTTC.

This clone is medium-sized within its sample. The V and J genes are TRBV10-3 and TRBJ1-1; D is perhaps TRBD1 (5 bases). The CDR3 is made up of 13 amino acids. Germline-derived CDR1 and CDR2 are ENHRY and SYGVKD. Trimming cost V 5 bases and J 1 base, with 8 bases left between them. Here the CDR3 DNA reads TGTGCCATCAGTAACGGGGGGAACACTGAAGCTTTCTTT. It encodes CAISNGGNTEAFF.

CDR3 in DNA: TGTGCCTGGAGGGCCGGGATATCCCGGGGGACTTTCTTT. Translation: CAWRAGISRGTFF. The V gene is TRBV30, the J gene TRBJ1-1; tentatively, D is TRBD1 (5 bases). The germline gives CDR1 GTSNPN, CDR2 SVGIG (reference sequence). CDR3 size: 13 residues. Trimming left V 3 bases short and J 12 bases short, with 20 bases between.